This is a list of T cell receptor beta chains from one sample in a study of type 1 regulatory T cells. TCRdb reprocessed the reads with MiXCR, giving one entry per CDR3 protein. The sample lists 60,000 to 80,000 distinct CDR3 sequences, around 60% occurring once. These TCRs are of unknown antigen specificity. The sequenced sample was cultured T cells, either the whole culture or a sorted T cell fraction (not recorded which). These receptors were collected from a human donor in good health. CDR3s include the opening cysteine and the closing phenylalanine or tryptophan.

>TRBV19
CASRTTGTGELFF
>TRBV28
CASSPQGVVKNIQYF
>TRBV7-9
CASSLREKEETQYF
>TRBV29-1
CSVGTANYGYTF
>TRBV2
CASSSSGRSRTGELFF
>TRBV5-1
CASSAILGSYEQYF
>TRBV5-1
CASSPQPTSGEQFF
>TRBV2
CASSDRGLAGTDEQFF
>TRBV12-3/TRBV12-4
CASISGGGGVGTGELFF
>TRBV24-1
CATRGSATGELFF
>TRBV15
CATSSVHGSETQYF
>TRBV9
CASSVGNTNQPQHF
>TRBV7-2
CASSSLGLAGGGKLRDTQYF
>TRBV20-1
CSVPQRAGAREQYF
>TRBV6-5
CASSYSPGKGGNEQFF
>TRBV28
CASSIPTDNEQFF
>TRBV15
CATSREGTSGYEQYF
>TRBV4-2
CASSQGRLSYEQYF
>TRBV6-6
CASSTTGGRRNTIYF
>TRBV20-1
CSAIFDLVDTQYF
>TRBV7-7
CASSPISLDSTYEQYF
>TRBV5-1
CASSLTGTSGNSYEQYF
>TRBV7-2
CASRGQSMNTEAFF
>TRBV2
CASRMTNTGELFF
>TRBV6-5
CASSYSGSGSTDTQYF
>TRBV5-4
CASSLAASMNTEAFF
>TRBV4-1
CASSPVLANSYNEQFF
>TRBV4-1
CASSPRQGWGEAFF
>TRBV20-1
CSANTRLAGADTQYF
>TRBV5-1
CASSAQTSSGANVLTF
>TRBV30
CAWSLGTPGRFF
>TRBV7-8
CASSHRVAEYNEQFF
>TRBV30
CAWSVRGGNYGYTF
>TRBV6-5
CASRSTENTEAFF
>TRBV2
CASSEDGVSTDTQYF
>TRBV7-2
CASSSGTSADTQYF
>TRBV10-2
CASIPGQGYGYTF
>TRBV10-2
CASRKTGTAAEAFF
>TRBV7-7
CASSLAPAGGSDTQYF
>TRBV24-1
CATSDRSREKNNEQFF
>TRBV9
CASGQGAGETQYF
>TRBV4-1
CASSQDSSSPGGQFF
>TRBV7-2
CASSLEIPQAKNIQYF
>TRBV19
CASRAPRGPGKGANVLTF
>TRBV3-1
CASSQSGGFSYEQYF
>TRBV6-5
CASRPRGTDTQYF
>TRBV12-3/TRBV12-4
CASSLQGINQPQHF
>TRBV3-1
CAATGITGELFF
>TRBV5-1
CASSLASQPTDTQYF
>TRBV6-5
CASISPIYEQFF
>TRBV7-2
CASSKDGETQYF
>TRBV20-1
CSATNSGRGEQYF
>TRBV29-1
CSVALAGIDHEQYF
>TRBV15
CATSGGAAQYF
>TRBV12-3/TRBV12-4
CASRIQGAGNQPQHF
>TRBV27
CASSPFGQGHYNQPQHF
>TRBV29-1
CSVIPHAGNTEAFF
>TRBV20-1
CSAKIRAPSSYNEQFF
>TRBV4-2
CASSLDGTGTQPQHF
>TRBV5-1
CASSRGTSGTYEQYF